The next 13 T cell receptor beta chains were all read from a single sample in a study of vaccination and CD4 T cells after COVID-19. Sequenced with the Oncomine TCR Beta short-read assay was DNA taken from cultured CD4+ T cells. Using its own MiXCR run on the PCR reads, TCRdb lists one record per CDR3 protein. The sample shows approximately 9,600 distinct CDR3 sequences, roughly half of them seen only once. Stated treatment: approximately nine-day PBMC culture with coronavirus spike peptide pools or control peptides (ViraFEST assay). These TCRs are of unknown antigen specificity. The specimen sequenced was CD4+ T cells from blood, cultured in vitro. The source of these receptors is a human donor who had recovered from COVID-19.

V usage is TRBV6-1 and J usage is TRBJ2-5; D is perhaps TRBD1 (6 bases). This CDR3 region has 11 residues. The germline CDR1 and CDR2 sequences are MNHNS and SASEGT. V was shortened by 7 bases and J by 5 bases, with 8 bases between the two germline ends. CDR3 sequence: CASTQGETQYF. CDR3 nucleotides: TGTGCCAGCACCCAGGGGGAGACCCAGTACTTC.

This clonotype was found a few times. The chain uses TRBV19 and TRBJ1-2; weak D call: TRBD1 (6 bases). Germline V gene data show CDR1 as LNHDA and CDR2 as SQIVND (reference sequence). Trimming left V 5 bases short and J 2 bases short, with 9 bases between. The CDR3 totals 13 residues. CDR3 region: CASSEGTNYGYTF. The CDR3 nucleotides are TGTGCCAGTAGTGAAGGGACAAACTATGGCTACACCTTC.

The chain uses TRBV15 and TRBJ2-5; D is perhaps TRBD1 (6 bases). With 0 bases removed from V and 7 bases from J, the gap between germline ends came to 15 bases. Germline V lookup: CDR1 LNHNV, CDR2 YYDKDF (reference sequence). The CDR3 is 15 amino acids. The CDR3 DNA is TGTGCCACCAGCAGAGAGGGGCAGGGGATAGTGACCCAGTACTTC. Amino acids: CATSREGQGIVTQYF.

The DNA of the CDR3 is TGTGCCAGCAGCTTAGTACGCGGGGGGGGCAGTGCTGAGCAGTTCTTC. Translated: CASSLVRGGGSAEQFF. The chain carries TRBV7-2 and TRBJ2-1; 9 bases line up with TRBD2. The trim removed 1 base at V and 9 bases at J, leaving 10 bases unmatched. The CDR3 runs 16 residues. Germline lookup yields CDR1 SGHTA and CDR2 FQGNSA.

The chain has TRBV7-9 and TRBJ2-3, with TRBD2 identical over 11 bases. The germline gives CDR1 SEHNR, CDR2 FQNEAQ (reference sequence). J gave up 4 bases and V 1 base, and 4 bases lay outside the gene matches. The CDR3 sequence is 16 residues long. CDR3 bases: TGTGCCAGCAGCTTAGAGACTAGCGGGGTTGCAGATACGCAGTATTTT. Translating it yields CASSLETSGVADTQYF.

On this clonotype itself: At one end the junction does not follow the germline gene, possibly because of a read error. The rearrangement joins TRBV27 to TRBJ1-6; D gene uncertain. Germline V gene lookup returns CDR1 MNHEY and CDR2 SMNVEV (reference sequence). This CDR3 spans 14 amino acids. The CDR3 DNA sequence: TGTGCCAGCAGCCAGACATGGGGTGGGTCCCGACTACTCTTT. This sequence encodes CASSQTWGGSRLLF.

The CDR3 spells CASSFNPPQEQFF. CDR3 coding DNA: TGTGCCAGCAGCTTTAACCCGCCCCAAGAGCAGTTCTTC. This chain connects TRBV7-2 to TRBJ2-1; D gene unclear. The CDR3 is made up of 13 amino acids. Per the germline V gene, CDR1 is SGHTA and CDR2 is FQGNSA. V shed 3 bases and J shed 10 bases, with 13 bases lying between them. Full variable domain (rest looked up from reference TRBV7-2 and TRBJ2-1): GAGVSQSPSNKVTEKGKDVELRCDPISGHTALYWYRQSLGQGLEFLIYFQGNSAPDKSGLPSDRFSAERTGGSVSTLTIQRTQQEDSAVYLCASSFNPPQEQFFGPGTRLTVL.

This chain links TRBV6-1 with TRBJ2-2, with 9 bases fitting TRBD2. Germline values: CDR1 MNHNS, CDR2 SASEGT. J lost 6 bases, V lost 10 bases, and 15 bases had no gene match. CDR3 length: 16 amino acids. The CDR3 region is CATSRFSGRGAGELFF. CDR3 bases: TGTGCCACCAGCCGTTTTAGCGGGAGAGGTGCCGGGGAGCTGTTTTTT.

This clonotype was counted between two and nine times. The chain employs TRBV7-9 and TRBJ1-4; D possibly corresponds to TRBD1 (6 bases). The ends were cut back, 2 bases at V and 7 bases at J, with 14 bases in the middle. CDR1 and CDR2 from the germline V gene are SEHNR and FQNEAQ (reference sequence). The CDR3 contains 15 residues. The chain's CDR3 is CASSLTPRGGEKLFF. The DNA of the CDR3 is TGTGCCAGCAGCTTAACCCCCAGGGGAGGTGAAAAACTGTTTTTT.

The DNA for the CDR3 is TGTGCCACCAGTGATTCATGGGGGGCCCGGGAGACCCAGTACTTC. As protein: CATSDSWGARETQYF. The rearrangement links TRBV24-1 to TRBJ2-5; the D call may be TRBD1 or TRBD2 (6 bases each). CDR3 size: 15 residues. Germline V lookup: CDR1 KGHDR, CDR2 SFDVKD. The V gene lost 2 bases and the J gene lost 5 bases, with 14 bases spanning the gap.

V gene TRBV19 combines with J gene TRBJ2-7; the match to TRBD1 covers 8 bases. The CDR3 length is 14 residues. V trimming: 8 bases; J trimming: 3 bases; junction bases outside the gene matches: 9. Germline CDR1 is LNHDA and CDR2 is SQIVND (reference sequence). In DNA form, the CDR3 reads TGTGCCAGTCAGGGGGCCCTCCGGTTCTACGAGCAGTACTTC. Its protein is CASQGALRFYEQYF.

This clonotype has just a few counts. V is TRBV11-3 and J is TRBJ2-6; D is unclear. The CDR3 spans 17 residues. Germline V gene sequence: CDR1 SGHNT, CDR2 YENEEA. Trimming cost V 0 bases and J 0 bases, with 9 bases left between them. CDR3 in DNA: TGTGCCAGCAGCTTAGAGGCCGTCGTCTCTGGGGCCAACGTCCTGACTTTC. Its translation is CASSLEAVVSGANVLTF.

Comment on this clonotype: A much larger clone lies a single base off, so this may be a read error. This sequence joins TRBV5-1 and TRBJ2-3; perhaps TRBD1 as D (5 bases). Per germline, CDR1 SGHRS and CDR2 YFSETQ. This CDR3 is built from 12 residues. The CDR3 region has the DNA TGCGCCAGCACCGCCCAAGGGGATACGCGGTATTTT. Encoded protein: CASTAQGDTRYF.